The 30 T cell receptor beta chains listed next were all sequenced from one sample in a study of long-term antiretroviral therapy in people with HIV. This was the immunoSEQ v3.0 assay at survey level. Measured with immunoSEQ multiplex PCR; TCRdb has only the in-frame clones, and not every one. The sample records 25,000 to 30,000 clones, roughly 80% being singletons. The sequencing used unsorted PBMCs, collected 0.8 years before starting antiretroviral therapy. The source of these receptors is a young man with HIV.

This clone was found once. DNA of the CDR3: TGTGCCAGCAGACAGACTCTTAACACCGGGGAGCTGTTTTTT. As protein: CASRQTLNTGELFF. The genes are TRBV28 and TRBJ2-2, with D unresolved. Trimming took off 6 bases at V and 2 bases at J, with 10 bases between the two ends. Germline V lookup: CDR1 MDHEN, CDR2 SYDVKM. The CDR3 spans 14 residues.

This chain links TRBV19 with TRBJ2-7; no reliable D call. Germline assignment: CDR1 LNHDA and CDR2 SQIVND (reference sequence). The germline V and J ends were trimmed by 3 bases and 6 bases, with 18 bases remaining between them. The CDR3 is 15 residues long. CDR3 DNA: TGTGCCAGTAGTATCTCCGACGACCACATATCCGAGCAGTACTTC. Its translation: CASSISDDHISEQYF.

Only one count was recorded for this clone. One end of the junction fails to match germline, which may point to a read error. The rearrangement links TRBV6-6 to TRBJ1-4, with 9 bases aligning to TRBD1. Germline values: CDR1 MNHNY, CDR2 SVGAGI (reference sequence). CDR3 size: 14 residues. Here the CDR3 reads CASSHLLTGGLGSF. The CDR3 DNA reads TGTGCCAGCTCCCATCTCTTGACAGGGGGATTGGGGTCTTTT.

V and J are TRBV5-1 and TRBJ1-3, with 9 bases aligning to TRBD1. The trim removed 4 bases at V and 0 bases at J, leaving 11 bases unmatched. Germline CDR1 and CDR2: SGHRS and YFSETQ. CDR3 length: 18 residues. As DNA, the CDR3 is TGCGCCAGCAGCCCGGGACAGGGTATCGGGAGCTCTGGAAACACCATATATTTT. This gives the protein CASSPGQGIGSSGNTIYF. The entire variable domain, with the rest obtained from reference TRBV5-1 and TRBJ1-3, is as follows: KAGVTQTPRYLIKTRGQQVTLSCSPISGHRSVSWYQQTPGQGLQFLFEYFSETQRNKGNFPGRFSGRQFSNSRSEMNVSTLELGDSALYLCASSPGQGIGSSGNTIYFGEGSWLTVV.

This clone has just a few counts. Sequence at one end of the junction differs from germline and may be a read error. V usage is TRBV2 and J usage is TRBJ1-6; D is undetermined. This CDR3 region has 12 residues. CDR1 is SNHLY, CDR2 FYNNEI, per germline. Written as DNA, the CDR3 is TGTGCCAGCAGGGAAGTAAATTCACCCCTCCACTTT. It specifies CASREVNSPLHF. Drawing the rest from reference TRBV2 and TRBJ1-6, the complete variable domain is EPEVTQTPSHQVTQMGQEVILRCVPISNHLYFYWYRQILGQKVEFLVSFYNNEISEKSEIFDDQFSVERPDGSNFTLKIRSTKLEDSAMYFCASREVNSPLHFGNGTRLTVT.

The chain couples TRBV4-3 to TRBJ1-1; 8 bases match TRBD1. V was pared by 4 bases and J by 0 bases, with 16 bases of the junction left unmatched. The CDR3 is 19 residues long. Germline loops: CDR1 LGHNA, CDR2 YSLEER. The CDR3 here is CASSPTTGANLFMNTEAFF. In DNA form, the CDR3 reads TGCGCCAGCAGCCCAACGACAGGGGCCAATTTGTTCATGAACACTGAAGCTTTCTTT.

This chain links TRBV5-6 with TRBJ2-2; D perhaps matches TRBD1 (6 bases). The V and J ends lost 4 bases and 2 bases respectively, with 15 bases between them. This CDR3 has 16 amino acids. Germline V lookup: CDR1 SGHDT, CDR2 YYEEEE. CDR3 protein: CASSPVDGTNTGELFF. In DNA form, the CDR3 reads TGTGCCAGCAGCCCTGTCGACGGGACAAACACCGGGGAGCTGTTTTTT.

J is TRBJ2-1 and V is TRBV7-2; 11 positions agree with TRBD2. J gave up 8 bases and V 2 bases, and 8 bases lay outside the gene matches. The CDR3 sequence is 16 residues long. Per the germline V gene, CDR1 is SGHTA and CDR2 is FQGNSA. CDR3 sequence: CASSLWLAGGLHEQFF. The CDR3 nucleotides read TGTGCCAGCAGCTTATGGCTAGCGGGAGGTCTGCATGAGCAGTTCTTC.

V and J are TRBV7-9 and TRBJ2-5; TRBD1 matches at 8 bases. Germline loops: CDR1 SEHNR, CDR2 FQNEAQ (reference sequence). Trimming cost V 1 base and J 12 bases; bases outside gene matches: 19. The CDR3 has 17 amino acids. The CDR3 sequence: CASSLGGQGTSKRREYF. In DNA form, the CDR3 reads TGTGCCAGCAGCTTAGGAGGACAGGGAACGTCCAAGAGAAGGGAGTACTTC.

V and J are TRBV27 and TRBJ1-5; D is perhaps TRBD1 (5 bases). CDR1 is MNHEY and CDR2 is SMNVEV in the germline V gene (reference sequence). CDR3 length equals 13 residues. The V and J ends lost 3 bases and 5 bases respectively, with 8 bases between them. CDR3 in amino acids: CASSLLGDQPQHF. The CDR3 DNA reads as TGTGCCAGCAGTTTGTTGGGGGATCAGCCCCAGCATTTT.

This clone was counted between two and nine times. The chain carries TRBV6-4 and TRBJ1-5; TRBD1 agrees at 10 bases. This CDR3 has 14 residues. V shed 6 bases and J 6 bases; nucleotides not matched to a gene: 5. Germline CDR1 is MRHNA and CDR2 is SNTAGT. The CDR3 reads CASSRQGAFQPQHF. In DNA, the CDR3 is TGTGCCAGCAGCCGACAGGGGGCATTTCAGCCCCAGCATTTT.

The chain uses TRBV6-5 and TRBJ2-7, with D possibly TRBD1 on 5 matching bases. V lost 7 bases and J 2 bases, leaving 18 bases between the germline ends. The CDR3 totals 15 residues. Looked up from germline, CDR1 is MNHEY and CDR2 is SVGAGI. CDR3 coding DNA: TGTGCCAGCACTCCTGGGGCCTTTCAGGCCTACGAGCAGTACTTC. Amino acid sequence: CASTPGAFQAYEQYF.

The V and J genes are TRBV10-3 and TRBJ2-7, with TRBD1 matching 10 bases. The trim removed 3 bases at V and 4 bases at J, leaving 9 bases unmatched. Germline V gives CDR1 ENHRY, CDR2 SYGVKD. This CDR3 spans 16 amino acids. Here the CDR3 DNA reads TGTGCCATCAGTGAAAAGGGGACAGGGGCCAGATACGAGCAGTACTTC. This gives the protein CAISEKGTGARYEQYF.

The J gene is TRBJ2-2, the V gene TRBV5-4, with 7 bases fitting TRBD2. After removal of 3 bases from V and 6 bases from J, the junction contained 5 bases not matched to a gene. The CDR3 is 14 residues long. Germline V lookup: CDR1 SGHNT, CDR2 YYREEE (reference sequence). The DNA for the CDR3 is TGTGCCAGCAGCTGGGGAGGGGTGTCCGGGGAGCTGTTTTTT. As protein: CASSWGGVSGELFF.

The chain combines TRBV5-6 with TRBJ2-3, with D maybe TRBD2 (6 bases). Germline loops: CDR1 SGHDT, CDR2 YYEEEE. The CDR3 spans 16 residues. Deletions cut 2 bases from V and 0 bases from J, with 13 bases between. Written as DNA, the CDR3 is TGTGCCAGCAGCTTTCTGACTAGGGGAAGCACAGATACGCAGTATTTT. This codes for CASSFLTRGSTDTQYF. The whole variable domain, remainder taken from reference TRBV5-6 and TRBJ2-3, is DAGVTQSPTHLIKTRGQQVTLRCSPKSGHDTVSWYQQALGQGPQFIFQYYEEEERQRGNFPDRFSGHQFPNYSSELNVNALLLGDSALYLCASSFLTRGSTDTQYFGPGTRLTVL.

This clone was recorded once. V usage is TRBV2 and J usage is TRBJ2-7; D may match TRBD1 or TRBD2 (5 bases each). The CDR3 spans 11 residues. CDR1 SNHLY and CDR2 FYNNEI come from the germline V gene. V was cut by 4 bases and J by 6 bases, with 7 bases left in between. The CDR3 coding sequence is TGTGCCAGCAGTGGGGACGGCGAGCAGTACTTC. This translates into CASSGDGEQYF. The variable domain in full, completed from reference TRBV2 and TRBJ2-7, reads EPEVTQTPSHQVTQMGQEVILRCVPISNHLYFYWYRQILGQKVEFLVSFYNNEISEKSEIFDDQFSVERPDGSNFTLKIRSTKLEDSAMYFCASSGDGEQYFGPGTRLTVT.

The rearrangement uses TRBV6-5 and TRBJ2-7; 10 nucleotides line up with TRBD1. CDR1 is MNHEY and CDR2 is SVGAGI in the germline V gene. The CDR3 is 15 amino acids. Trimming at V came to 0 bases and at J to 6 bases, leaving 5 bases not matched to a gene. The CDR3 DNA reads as TGTGCCAGCAGTTACTCGGGGACAGGGGTAGGCGAGCAGTACTTC. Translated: CASSYSGTGVGEQYF.

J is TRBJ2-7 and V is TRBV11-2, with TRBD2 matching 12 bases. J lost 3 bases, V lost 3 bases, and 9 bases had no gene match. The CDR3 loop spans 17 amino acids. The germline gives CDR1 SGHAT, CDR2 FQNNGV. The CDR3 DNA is TGTGCCAGCAGCTTTCGACTAGCGGGAGAGGGGTACTACGAGCAGTACTTC. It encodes CASSFRLAGEGYYEQYF.

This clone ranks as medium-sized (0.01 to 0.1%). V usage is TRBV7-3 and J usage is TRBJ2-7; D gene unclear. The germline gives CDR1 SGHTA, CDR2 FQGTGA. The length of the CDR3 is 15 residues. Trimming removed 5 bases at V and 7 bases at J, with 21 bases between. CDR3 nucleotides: TGTGCCAGCAGCCCTATGGGCAGTGGGGTAGGGGAGCAGTACTTC. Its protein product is CASSPMGSGVGEQYF.

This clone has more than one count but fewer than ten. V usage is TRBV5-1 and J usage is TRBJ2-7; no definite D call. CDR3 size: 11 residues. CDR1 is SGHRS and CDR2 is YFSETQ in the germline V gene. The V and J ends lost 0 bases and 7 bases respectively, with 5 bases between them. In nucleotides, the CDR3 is TGCGCCAGCAGCTTGGAGTGGGAGCAGTACTTC. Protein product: CASSLEWEQYF.

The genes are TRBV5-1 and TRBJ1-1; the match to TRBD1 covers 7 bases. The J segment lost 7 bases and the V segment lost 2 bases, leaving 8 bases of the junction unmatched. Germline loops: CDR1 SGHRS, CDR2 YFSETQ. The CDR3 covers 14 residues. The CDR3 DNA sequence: TGCGCCAGCAGCTTTTCACAGGGGAATGGTGAAGCTTTCTTT. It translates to CASSFSQGNGEAFF.

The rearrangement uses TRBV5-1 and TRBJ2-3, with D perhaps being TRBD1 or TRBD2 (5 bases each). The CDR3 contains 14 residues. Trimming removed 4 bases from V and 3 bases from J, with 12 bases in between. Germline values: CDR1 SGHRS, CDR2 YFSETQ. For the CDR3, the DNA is TGCGCCAGCAGCGAGGGGACGGCAACAGATACGCAGTATTTT. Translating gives CASSEGTATDTQYF.

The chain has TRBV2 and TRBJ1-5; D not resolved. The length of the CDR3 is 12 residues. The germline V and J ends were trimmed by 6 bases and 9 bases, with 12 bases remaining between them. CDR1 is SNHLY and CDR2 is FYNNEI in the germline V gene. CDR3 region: CASSQAARPQHF. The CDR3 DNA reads TGTGCCAGCAGCCAAGCGGCTCGGCCCCAGCATTTT.

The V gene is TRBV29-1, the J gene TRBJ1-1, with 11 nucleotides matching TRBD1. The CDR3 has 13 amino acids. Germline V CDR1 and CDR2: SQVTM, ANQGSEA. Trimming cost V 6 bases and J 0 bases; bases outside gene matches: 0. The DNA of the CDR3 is TGCAGCGTGGACAGGGGGCTGAACACTGAAGCTTTCTTT. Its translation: CSVDRGLNTEAFF.

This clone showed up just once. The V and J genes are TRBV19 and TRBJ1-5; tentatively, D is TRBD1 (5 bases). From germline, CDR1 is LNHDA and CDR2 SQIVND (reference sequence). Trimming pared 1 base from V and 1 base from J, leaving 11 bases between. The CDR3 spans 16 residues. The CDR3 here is CASSIGAGSSNQPQHF. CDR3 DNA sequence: TGTGCCAGTAGTATAGGGGCAGGGAGCAGCAATCAGCCCCAGCATTTT.

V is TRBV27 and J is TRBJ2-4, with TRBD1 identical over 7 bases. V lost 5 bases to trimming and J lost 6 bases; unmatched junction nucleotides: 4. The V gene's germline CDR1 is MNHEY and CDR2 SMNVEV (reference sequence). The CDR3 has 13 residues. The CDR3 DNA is TGTGCCAGCAGTCCACCAGGGGGAAACATTCAGTACTTC. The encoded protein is CASSPPGGNIQYF.

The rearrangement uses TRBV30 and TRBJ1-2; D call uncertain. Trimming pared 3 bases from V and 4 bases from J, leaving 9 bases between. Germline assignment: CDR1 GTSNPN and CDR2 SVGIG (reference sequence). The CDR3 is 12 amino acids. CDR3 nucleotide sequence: TGTGCCTGGAGCGTAAGCGGCTATGGCTACACCTTC. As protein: CAWSVSGYGYTF.

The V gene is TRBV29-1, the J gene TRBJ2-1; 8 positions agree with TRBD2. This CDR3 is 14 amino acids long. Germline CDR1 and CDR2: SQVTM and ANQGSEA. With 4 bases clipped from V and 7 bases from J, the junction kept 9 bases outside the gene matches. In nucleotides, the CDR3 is TGCAGCGTTGGGGGGAGACTAGCGAGGAATGAGCAGTTCTTC. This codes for CSVGGRLARNEQFF.

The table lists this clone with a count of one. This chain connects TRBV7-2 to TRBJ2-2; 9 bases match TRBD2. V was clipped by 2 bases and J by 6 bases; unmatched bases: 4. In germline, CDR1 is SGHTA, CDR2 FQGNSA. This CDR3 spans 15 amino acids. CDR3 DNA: TGTGCCAGCAGCTTAAAGCGGGGGGCATCCGGGGAGCTGTTTTTT. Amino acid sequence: CASSLKRGASGELFF.

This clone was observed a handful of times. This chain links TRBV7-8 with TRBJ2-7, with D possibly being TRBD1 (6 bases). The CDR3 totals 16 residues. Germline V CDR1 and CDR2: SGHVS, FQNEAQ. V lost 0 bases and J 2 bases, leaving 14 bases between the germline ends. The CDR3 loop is CASSLAGTSIAYEQYF. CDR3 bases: TGTGCCAGCAGCTTAGCTGGGACATCTATAGCCTACGAGCAGTACTTC. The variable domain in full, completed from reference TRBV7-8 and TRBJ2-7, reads GAGVSQSPRYKVAKRGQDVALRCDPISGHVSLFWYQQALGQGPEFLTYFQNEAQLDKSGLPSDRFFAERPEGSVSTLKIQRTQQEDSAVYLCASSLAGTSIAYEQYFGPGTRLTVT.